Shown below are 2 T cell receptor beta chains from a single sample sequenced in a study of read filtering for tumor transcriptome and immune sequencing. From approximately 430 ng of RNA, a library with molecular barcoded alpha/delta and beta/gamma adaptors was made. TCRdb reanalysed the reads using MiXCR and keeps one entry per CDR3 protein. The sample consists of roughly 18,000 distinct CDR3 sequences, less than 25% of them appearing once. The sequenced sample consisted of a population of CD138-negative cells sorted from bone marrow. The receptors shown here come from a donor at least 40 years old with multiple myeloma.

The chain has TRBV18 and TRBJ1-1, with TRBD1 as a possible D gene (6 bases). The germline V gene encodes CDR1 KGHSH and CDR2 LQKENI. The CDR3 has 13 residues. V was clipped by 3 bases and J by 8 bases, with 13 bases between them. The CDR3 DNA is TGTGCCAGCTCACCGGGACGACAGGTGGAAGCTTTCTTT. Translating gives CASSPGRQVEAFF.

This clonotype qualifies as medium-sized. This rearrangement joins TRBV29-1 to TRBJ2-1, with a possible D match to TRBD2 (5 bases). The CDR3 is 11 residues long. Germline lookup yields CDR1 SQVTM and CDR2 ANQGSEA. V was shortened by 5 bases and J by 8 bases, with 10 bases between the two germline ends. DNA of the CDR3: TGCAGCGTTCCCGGGGTCCATGAGCAGTTCTTC. Its protein product is CSVPGVHEQFF.